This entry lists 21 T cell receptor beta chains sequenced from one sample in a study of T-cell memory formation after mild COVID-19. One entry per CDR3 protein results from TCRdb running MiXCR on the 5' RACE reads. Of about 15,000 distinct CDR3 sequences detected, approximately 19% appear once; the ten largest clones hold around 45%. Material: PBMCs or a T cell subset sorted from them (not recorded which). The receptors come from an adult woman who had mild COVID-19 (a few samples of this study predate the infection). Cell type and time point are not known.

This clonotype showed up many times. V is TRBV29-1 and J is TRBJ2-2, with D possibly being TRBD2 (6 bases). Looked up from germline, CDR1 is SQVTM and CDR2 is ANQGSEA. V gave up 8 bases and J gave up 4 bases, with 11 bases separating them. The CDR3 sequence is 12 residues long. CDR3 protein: CSLRGSTGELFF. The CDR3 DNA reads TGCAGCCTCCGGGGGTCCACCGGGGAGCTGTTTTTT.

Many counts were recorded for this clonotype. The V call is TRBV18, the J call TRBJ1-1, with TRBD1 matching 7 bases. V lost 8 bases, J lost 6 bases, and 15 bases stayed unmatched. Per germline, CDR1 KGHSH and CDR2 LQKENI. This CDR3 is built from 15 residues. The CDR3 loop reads CASTNTIDRVAEAFF. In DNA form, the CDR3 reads TGTGCCAGCACCAATACCATCGACAGGGTGGCTGAAGCTTTCTTT.

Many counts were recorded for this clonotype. The CDR3, as DNA: TGTGCCAGCAGTCCCGGGACAAAAGCTTTCTTT. Its protein product is CASSPGTKAFF. V usage is TRBV12-3 or TRBV12-4 and J usage is TRBJ1-1, with a tentative D call TRBD1 (6 bases). With 5 bases removed from V and 9 bases from J, the gap between germline ends came to 10 bases. The CDR3 sequence is 11 residues long.

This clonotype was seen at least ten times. CDR3 DNA sequence: TGTGCCACCAACGAGCGGGGGGGTATCGATACGCAGTATTTT. As protein: CATNERGGIDTQYF. The V and J genes are TRBV10-3 and TRBJ2-3; 10 bases match TRBD2. CDR1 and CDR2 from the germline V gene are ENHRY and SYGVKD. V lost 10 bases to trimming and J lost 6 bases; unmatched junction nucleotides: 10. This CDR3 contains 14 residues.

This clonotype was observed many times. The CDR3 protein is CASSLGTSGTDTQYF. DNA of the CDR3: TGCGCCAGCAGCCTCGGGACTAGCGGCACAGATACGCAGTATTTT. This rearrangement joins TRBV5-1 to TRBJ2-3; 10 nucleotides line up with TRBD2. With 4 bases clipped from V and 1 base from J, the junction kept 3 bases outside the gene matches. CDR1 and CDR2 from the germline V gene are SGHRS and YFSETQ. The CDR3 spans 15 residues.

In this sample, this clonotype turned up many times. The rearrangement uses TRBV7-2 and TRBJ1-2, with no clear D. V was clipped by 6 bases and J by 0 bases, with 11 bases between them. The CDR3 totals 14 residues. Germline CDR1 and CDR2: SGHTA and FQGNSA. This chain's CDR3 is CASSPDGANYGYTF. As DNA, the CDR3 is TGTGCCAGCAGTCCCGACGGAGCTAACTATGGCTACACCTTC. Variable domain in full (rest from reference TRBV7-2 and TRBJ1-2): GAGVSQSPSNKVTEKGKDVELRCDPISGHTALYWYRQSLGQGLEFLIYFQGNSAPDKSGLPSDRFSAERTGGSVSTLTIQRTQQEDSAVYLCASSPDGANYGYTFGSGTRLTVV.

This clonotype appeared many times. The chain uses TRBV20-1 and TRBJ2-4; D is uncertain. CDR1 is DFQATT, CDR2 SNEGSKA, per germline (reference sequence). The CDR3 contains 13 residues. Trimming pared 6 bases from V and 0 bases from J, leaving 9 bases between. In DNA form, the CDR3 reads TGCAGTGCCAAAACCCTAGCCAAAAACATTCAGTACTTC. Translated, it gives CSAKTLAKNIQYF.

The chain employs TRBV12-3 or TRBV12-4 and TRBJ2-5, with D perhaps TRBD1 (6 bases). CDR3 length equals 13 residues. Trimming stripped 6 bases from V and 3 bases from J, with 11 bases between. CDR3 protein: CASSRTEEETQYF. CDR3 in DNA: TGTGCCAGCAGCCGGACAGAAGAAGAGACCCAGTACTTC.

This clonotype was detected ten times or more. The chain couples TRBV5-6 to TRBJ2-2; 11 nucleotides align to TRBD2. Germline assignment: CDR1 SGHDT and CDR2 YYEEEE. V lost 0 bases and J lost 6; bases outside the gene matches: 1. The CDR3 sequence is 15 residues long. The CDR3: CASSLGLAGPGELFF. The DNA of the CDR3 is TGTGCCAGCAGCTTGGGACTAGCGGGGCCCGGGGAGCTGTTTTTT.

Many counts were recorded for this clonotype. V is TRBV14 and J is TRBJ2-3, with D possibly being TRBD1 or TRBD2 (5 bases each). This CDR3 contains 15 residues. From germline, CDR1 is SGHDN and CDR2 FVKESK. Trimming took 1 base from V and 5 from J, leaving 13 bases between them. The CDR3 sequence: CASSQGGEFGDTQYF. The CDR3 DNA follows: TGTGCCAGCAGCCAAGGAGGGGAGTTTGGAGATACGCAGTATTTT.

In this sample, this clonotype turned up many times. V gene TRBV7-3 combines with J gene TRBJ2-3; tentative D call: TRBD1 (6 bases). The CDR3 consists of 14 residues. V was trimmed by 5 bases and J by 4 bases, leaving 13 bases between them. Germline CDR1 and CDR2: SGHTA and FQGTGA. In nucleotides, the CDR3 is TGTGCCAGCAGCGCCCAACAGGGTTCAGATACGCAGTATTTT. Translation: CASSAQQGSDTQYF.

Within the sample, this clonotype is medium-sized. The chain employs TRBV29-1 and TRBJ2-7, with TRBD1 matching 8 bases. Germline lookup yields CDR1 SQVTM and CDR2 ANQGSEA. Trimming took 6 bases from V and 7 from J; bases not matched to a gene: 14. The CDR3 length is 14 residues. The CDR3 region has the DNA TGCAGCGTCCGTCCGACAGGGGCCCCTTGGGAGCAGTACTTC. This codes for CSVRPTGAPWEQYF.

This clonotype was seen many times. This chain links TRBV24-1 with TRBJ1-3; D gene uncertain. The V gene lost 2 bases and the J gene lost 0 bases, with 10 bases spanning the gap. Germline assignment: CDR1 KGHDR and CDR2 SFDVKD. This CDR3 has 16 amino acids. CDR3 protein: CATSDWALTSGNTIYF. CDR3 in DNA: TGTGCCACCAGTGATTGGGCTCTTACCTCTGGAAACACCATATATTTT.

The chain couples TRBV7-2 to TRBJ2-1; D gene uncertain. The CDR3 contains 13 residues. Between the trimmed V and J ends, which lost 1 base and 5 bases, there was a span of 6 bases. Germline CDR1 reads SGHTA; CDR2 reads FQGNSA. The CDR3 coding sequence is TGTGCCAGCAGCTTAGATGCGGACAATGAGCAGTTCTTC. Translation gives CASSLDADNEQFF.

The CDR3 region is CASRASGSHPDTQYF. The CDR3 DNA follows: TGTGCCAGCAGAGCTAGCGGGAGTCACCCAGATACGCAGTATTTT. The V call is TRBV12-3 or TRBV12-4, the J call TRBJ2-3, with TRBD2 matching over 10 bases. CDR3 size: 15 residues. V shed 6 bases, J shed 4 bases, and the junction held 7 bases outside the gene matches.

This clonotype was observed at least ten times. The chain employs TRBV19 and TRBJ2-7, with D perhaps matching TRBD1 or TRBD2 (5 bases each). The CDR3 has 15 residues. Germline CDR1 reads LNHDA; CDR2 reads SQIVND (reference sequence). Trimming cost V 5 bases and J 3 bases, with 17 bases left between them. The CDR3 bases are TGTGCCAGTAGTCAATTCGGGACCGCTGTCTACGAGCAGTACTTC. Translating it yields CASSQFGTAVYEQYF.

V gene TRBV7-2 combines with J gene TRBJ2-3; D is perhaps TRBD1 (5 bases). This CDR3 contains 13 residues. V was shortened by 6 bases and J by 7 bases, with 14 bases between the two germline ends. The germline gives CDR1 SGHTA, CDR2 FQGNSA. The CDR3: CASRSGRGNTQYF. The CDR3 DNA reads TGTGCCAGCAGGTCGGGTAGGGGAAATACGCAGTATTTT. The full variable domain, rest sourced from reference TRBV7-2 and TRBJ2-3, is GAGVSQSPSNKVTEKGKDVELRCDPISGHTALYWYRQSLGQGLEFLIYFQGNSAPDKSGLPSDRFSAERTGGSVSTLTIQRTQQEDSAVYLCASRSGRGNTQYFGPGTRLTVL.

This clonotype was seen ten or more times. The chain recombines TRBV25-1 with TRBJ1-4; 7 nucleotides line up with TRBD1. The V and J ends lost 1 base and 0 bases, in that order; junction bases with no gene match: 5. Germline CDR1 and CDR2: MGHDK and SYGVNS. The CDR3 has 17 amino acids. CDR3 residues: CASSESGTAATNEKLFF. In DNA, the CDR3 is TGTGCCAGCAGTGAATCCGGGACAGCTGCAACTAATGAAAAACTGTTTTTT.

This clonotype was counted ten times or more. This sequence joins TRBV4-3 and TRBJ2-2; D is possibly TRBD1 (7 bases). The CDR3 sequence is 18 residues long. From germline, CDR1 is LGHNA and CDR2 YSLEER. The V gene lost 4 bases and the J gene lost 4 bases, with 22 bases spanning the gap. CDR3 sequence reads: CASSLLSGGGESTGELFF. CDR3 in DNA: TGCGCCAGCAGCCTCCTGAGTGGAGGGGGCGAGAGCACCGGGGAGCTGTTTTTT.

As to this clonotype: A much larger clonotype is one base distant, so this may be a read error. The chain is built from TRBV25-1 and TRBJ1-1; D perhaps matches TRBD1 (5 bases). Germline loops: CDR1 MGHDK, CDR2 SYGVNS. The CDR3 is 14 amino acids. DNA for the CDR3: TGTGGCAGCAGCGAGAGAGGGGCTTACACTGAAGCTTTCTTT. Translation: CGSSERGAYTEAFF.

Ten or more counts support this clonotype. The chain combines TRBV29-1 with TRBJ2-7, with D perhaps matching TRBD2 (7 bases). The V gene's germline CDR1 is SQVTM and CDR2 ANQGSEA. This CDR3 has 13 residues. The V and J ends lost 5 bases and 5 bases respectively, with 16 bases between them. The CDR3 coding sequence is TGCAGCGTTAGGGCGCGGGGGCCCAACGAGCAGTACTTC. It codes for CSVRARGPNEQYF.